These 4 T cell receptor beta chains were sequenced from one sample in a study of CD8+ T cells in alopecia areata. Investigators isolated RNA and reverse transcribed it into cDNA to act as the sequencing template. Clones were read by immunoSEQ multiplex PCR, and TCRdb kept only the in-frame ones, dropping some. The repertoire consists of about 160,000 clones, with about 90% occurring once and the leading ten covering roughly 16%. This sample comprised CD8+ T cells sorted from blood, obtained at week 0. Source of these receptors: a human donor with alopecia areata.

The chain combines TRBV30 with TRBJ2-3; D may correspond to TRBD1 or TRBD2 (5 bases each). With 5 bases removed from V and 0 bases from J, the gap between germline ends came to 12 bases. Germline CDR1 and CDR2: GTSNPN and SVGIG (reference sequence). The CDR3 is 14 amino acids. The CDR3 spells CAWESWDSTDTQYF. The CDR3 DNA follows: TGTGCCTGGGAAAGCTGGGACAGCACAGATACGCAGTATTTT.

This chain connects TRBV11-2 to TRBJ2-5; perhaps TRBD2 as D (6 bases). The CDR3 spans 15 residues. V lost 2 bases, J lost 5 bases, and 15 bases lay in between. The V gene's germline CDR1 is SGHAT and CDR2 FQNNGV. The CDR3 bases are TGTGCCAGCAGCTTATATCTAGCGAGGTGGGAGACCCAGTACTTC. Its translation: CASSLYLARWETQYF.

In DNA form, the CDR3 reads TGTGCCTGGCTCGACCAGAGACAGTCCCAGGGGAGCTCTGGAAACACCATATATTTT. It specifies CAWLDQRQSQGSSGNTIYF. The chain combines TRBV30 with TRBJ1-3; D is perhaps TRBD1 (6 bases). There are 19 residues in the CDR3. Trimming shortened V by 5 bases and J by 0 bases, and 26 bases separated the two germline ends. Germline CDR1 is GTSNPN and CDR2 is SVGIG (reference sequence).

CDR3 amino acids: CASSDLAGAGYEQFF. The CDR3 DNA is TGTGCCAGCAGTGATTTGGCGGGAGCAGGGTATGAGCAGTTCTTC. The chain couples TRBV6-1 to TRBJ2-1; 7 bases line up with TRBD2. Germline lookup yields CDR1 MNHNS and CDR2 SASEGT. This CDR3 has 15 residues. V lost 3 bases, J lost 8 bases, and 10 bases stayed unmatched.